This T cell receptor (beta chain) derives from a study of blood T cell repertoires in COVID-19. Study as a whole: Whether acute or convalescent, the COVID-19 samples came from the United States, Italy and Spain. PBMCs, B-cell-depleted T cells, or T cells provided the cDNA or gDNA that made up the material.

This clone appeared a few times. As handled by the study authors: Nucleated cell number was recorded as an estimate derived from reference gene primer amplification. The method was immunoSEQ multiplex PCR; TCRdb's version includes in-frame clones alone and lacks a portion of them. V and J calls and clone size are as listed in that table; D and trimming were resolved from the DNA. The top ten hold 16% of the sample, which has about 110,000 clones, 60% to 80% seen once. The receptor comes from an elderly woman with active or convalescent COVID-19. Sequences were obtained from peripheral blood.

CDR3 region: CASSFSSGSSSYEQYF. The CDR3 DNA reads TGTGCCAGCAGCTTCTCTAGCGGGAGTAGTTCCTACGAGCAGTACTTC. V usage is TRBV5-4 and J usage is TRBJ2-7, with 10 nucleotides matching TRBD2. This CDR3 has 16 amino acids. Germline assignment: CDR1 SGHNT and CDR2 YYREEE (reference sequence). The J segment lost 1 base and the V segment lost 2 bases, leaving 6 bases of the junction unmatched.